These T cell receptor beta chains were read from a single sample in a study of CD8 T cells in ankylosing spondylitis. Each CDR3 protein is one row after TCRdb ran MiXCR on the 5' RACE reads. The repertoire holds 750,000 to 850,000 distinct CDR3 sequences, with 10% to 15% as singletons. The sample taken for sequencing was blood, either unsorted or a sorted T cell fraction (not recorded which). The receptor set was obtained from a male donor with ankylosing spondylitis. CDR3s include the opening cysteine and the closing phenylalanine or tryptophan. A D gene is named only where the DNA matches it firmly. Some rows have no size entry. The others give once, few or many, or a class for an expanded clone.

TRBV20-1	TRBJ2-7	few	TRBD1	CSARTRDRVFYEQYF	TGCAGTGCTAGAACCAGGGACAGGGTCTTTTACGAGCAGTACTTC
TRBV7-8	TRBJ2-7	.	TRBD1	CASSSLSGTATYEQYF	TGTGCCAGCAGCTCTTTATCCGGGACAGCCACCTACGAGCAGTACTTC
TRBV11-2	TRBJ1-3	few	.	CASSPTDRSGNTIYF	TGTGCCAGCAGCCCAACAGATCGCTCTGGAAACACCATATATTTT
TRBV29-1	TRBJ2-7	many	.	CSVEGQAAGEQYF	TGCAGCGTTGAAGGACAGGCCGCGGGGGAGCAGTACTTC
TRBV7-2	TRBJ2-5	few	.	CASSALLAKETQYF	TGTGCCAGCAGCGCCCTTTTGGCTAAAGAGACCCAGTACTTC
TRBV28	TRBJ1-5	many	.	CASSLSRAQHF	TGTGCCAGCAGTTTGTCTCGGGCCCAGCATTTT
TRBV20-1	TRBJ1-5	once	.	CSAHFGQPYSNQPQHF	TGCAGTGCCCATTTCGGACAGCCTTATAGCAATCAGCCCCAGCATTTT
TRBV6-5	TRBJ2-7	few	TRBD2	CASSYFFQGVAGDPYEQYF	TGTGCCAGCAGTTACTTTTTCCAGGGGGTAGCGGGAGATCCCTACGAGCAGTACTTC
TRBV7-2	TRBJ1-6	many	.	CASSLVLGAEPLHF	TGTGCCAGCAGCTTAGTTCTAGGGGCAGAGCCCCTCCACTTT
TRBV9	TRBJ2-7	.	TRBD2	CASSGSGHSYEQYF	TGTGCCAGCAGCGGTAGCGGGCACTCCTACGAGCAGTACTTC
TRBV6-5	TRBJ2-7	many	.	CASSYSRWNEQYF	TGTGCCAGCAGTTACTCGAGATGGAACGAGCAGTACTTC
TRBV6-5	TRBJ2-1	many	TRBD2	CASRPPGLVSNEQFF	TGTGCCAGCAGACCTCCGGGACTAGTATCCAATGAGCAGTTCTTC
TRBV20-1	TRBJ1-1	few	TRBD1	CSARGDRDGTEAFF	TGCAGTGCTAGGGGGGACAGGGACGGAACTGAAGCTTTCTTT
TRBV12-3/TRBV12-4	TRBJ2-5	few	.	CASSLWGRVEETQYF	TGTGCCAGCAGTTTGTGGGGGCGCGTGGAAGAGACCCAGTACTTC
TRBV5-1	TRBJ2-1	few	.	CASSLENGGNEQFF	TGCGCCAGCAGCTTGGAAAATGGTGGCAATGAGCAGTTCTTC
TRBV20-1	TRBJ2-5	few	.	CSASGDQETQYF	TGCAGTGCTAGTGGGGACCAAGAGACCCAGTACTTC
TRBV12-2	TRBJ1-2	.	.	CASSPGRAGYTF	TGTGCCAGCAGCCCAGGGCGCGCAGGCTACACCTTC
TRBV20-1	TRBJ2-1	.	TRBD2	CSAPQWQAGVSYNEQFF	TGCAGTGCTCCCCAGTGGCAAGCGGGAGTCTCCTACAATGAGCAGTTCTTC
TRBV7-2	TRBJ2-1	.	.	CASSIVQFSSYNEQFF	TGTGCCAGCAGCATTGTGCAGTTCAGCTCCTACAATGAGCAGTTCTTC
TRBV5-1	TRBJ2-1	many	.	CASSGQATVPYNEQFF	TGCGCCAGCAGCGGTCAAGCGACTGTTCCTTACAATGAGCAGTTCTTC
TRBV4-3	TRBJ2-3	few	.	CASSQRLGTPSPQITDTQYF	TGCGCCAGCAGCCAGCGTTTGGGGACCCCCTCACCTCAGATCACAGATACGCAGTATTTT
TRBV5-1	TRBJ2-2	many	.	CASSFGLTGELFF	TGCGCCAGCAGCTTCGGCCTTACCGGGGAGCTGTTTTTT
TRBV18	TRBJ1-1	.	.	CASSSGVRAFF	TGTGCCAGCTCATCAGGGGTGCGAGCTTTCTTT
TRBV7-2	TRBJ1-1	.	.	CASSFEGMVNTEAFF	TGTGCCAGCAGCTTCGAGGGAATGGTGAACACTGAAGCTTTCTTT
TRBV7-7	TRBJ2-2	.	.	CASSRRLNTGELFF	TGTGCTAGCAGCCGACGGTTGAACACCGGGGAGCTGTTTTTT
TRBV10-3	TRBJ2-2	.	.	CAIRGVAGGELFF	TGTGCCATCAGAGGGGTGGCGGGCGGGGAGCTGTTTTTT
TRBV4-2	TRBJ2-3	few	TRBD2	CASSQPVGGARDTQYF	TGTGCCAGCAGCCAACCGGTCGGGGGGGCCCGAGATACGCAGTATTTT
TRBV10-3	TRBJ2-3	.	TRBD1	CAISSGQGADTQYF	TGTGCCATCTCTAGCGGACAGGGGGCGGATACGCAGTATTTT
TRBV20-1	TRBJ2-1	few	.	CSARARPGDEQFF	TGCAGTGCTAGAGCTAGACCGGGGGATGAGCAGTTCTTC
TRBV20-1	TRBJ2-7	.	.	CSARDPLALDEQYF	TGCAGTGCTAGAGACCCACTAGCTCTGGACGAGCAGTACTTC
TRBV20-1	TRBJ2-2	.	.	CSARELTGELFF	TGCAGTGCTAGAGAATTAACCGGGGAGCTGTTTTTT
TRBV4-1	TRBJ1-4	many	.	CASSQDRTGTNEKLFF	TGCGCCAGCAGCCAAGATCGCACAGGCACTAATGAAAAACTGTTTTTT
TRBV20-1	TRBJ1-6	few	TRBD1	CSAENRGRGSPLHF	TGCAGTGCCGAGAACAGGGGGAGAGGTTCACCCCTCCACTTT
TRBV7-2	TRBJ2-1	few	TRBD2	CATSFLAGGRNEQFF	TGTGCCACCTCCTTTTTAGCGGGAGGGCGAAATGAGCAGTTCTTC
TRBV29-1	TRBJ2-3	many	.	CSVEGSGTQYF	TGCAGCGTTGAGGGCTCCGGTACGCAGTATTTT
TRBV6-5	TRBJ2-7	few	.	CASSYSDASYEQYF	TGTGCCAGCAGTTACTCGGACGCTTCCTACGAGCAGTACTTC
TRBV9	TRBJ2-1	many	.	CASSLTPGRTSYNEQFF	TGTGCCAGCAGCCTCACCCCGGGACGCACCTCCTACAATGAGCAGTTCTTC
TRBV5-1	TRBJ1-1	.	TRBD1	CASTRQGAVNTEAFF	TGCGCCAGCACCCGACAGGGGGCGGTGAACACTGAAGCTTTCTTT
TRBV11-2	TRBJ1-5	.	.	CASSLRAQRDYSNQPQHF	TGTGCCAGCAGCTTAAGGGCCCAGAGAGATTATAGCAATCAGCCCCAGCATTTT
TRBV4-2	TRBJ2-7	.	.	CASSRTEDVYEQYF	TGTGCCAGCAGCCGGACTGAGGACGTCTACGAGCAGTACTTC
TRBV20-1	TRBJ2-1	many	.	CSASRSGVYNEQFF	TGCAGTGCTAGTCGATCGGGCGTCTACAATGAGCAGTTCTTC